These 15 T cell receptor beta chains came from one sample sequenced in a study of blood T cell repertoires in COVID-19. Sequencing was performed with immunoSEQ multiplex PCR; in TCRdb, only in-frame clones are kept and a portion is missing. The data contain about 300,000 clones, over 85% of them seen just once; the ten biggest clones take up roughly 2.9%. Sequencing input: PBMCs or T cells enriched from blood (not recorded which). Receptors were obtained from a woman in her forties or fifties who had been exposed to COVID-19.

This chain joins TRBV5-1 and TRBJ1-2, with 7 bases matching TRBD1. The CDR3 spans 13 residues. Trimming took 7 bases from V and 5 from J; bases not matched to a gene: 8. Germline V lookup: CDR1 SGHRS, CDR2 YFSETQ. Here the CDR3 reads CASRLRDRYGYTF. As DNA, the CDR3 is TGCGCCAGCCGCCTCCGGGACAGATATGGCTACACCTTC.

The J gene is TRBJ1-2, the V gene TRBV10-3; 9 positions agree with TRBD1. Germline V gives CDR1 ENHRY, CDR2 SYGVKD. V lost 3 bases to trimming and J lost 2 bases; unmatched junction nucleotides: 13. The CDR3 sequence is 18 residues long. CDR3 sequence: CAISDPHSTGGTNYGYTF. The CDR3 DNA sequence: TGTGCCATCAGTGACCCTCATTCCACAGGGGGCACCAACTATGGCTACACCTTC.

The chain recombines TRBV19 with TRBJ1-1, with D perhaps TRBD1 (6 bases). The CDR3 covers 14 residues. Deletions cut 7 bases from V and 0 bases from J, with 12 bases between. Germline CDR1 reads LNHDA; CDR2 reads SQIVND (reference sequence). Here the CDR3 DNA reads TGTGCCAGTACCCTTACAGGGATGAACACTGAAGCTTTCTTT. This gives the protein CASTLTGMNTEAFF.

The chain carries TRBV10-3 and TRBJ2-2; 7 nucleotides align to TRBD1. Germline assignment: CDR1 ENHRY and CDR2 SYGVKD. Trimming cost V 1 base and J 12 bases; bases outside gene matches: 8. The CDR3 is 14 residues long. The CDR3 nucleotides read TGTGCCATCAGTGAGTGGGGAGACAGGGTGAAGCTGTTTTTT. Its translation: CAISEWGDRVKLFF.

This rearrangement joins TRBV6-5 to TRBJ1-2; a weak D match, TRBD1 (5 bases). Trimming removed 5 bases from V and 7 bases from J, with 14 bases in between. The germline V gene has CDR1 MNHEY and CDR2 SVGAGI. This CDR3 has 13 amino acids. This CDR3 reads CASSTGREAGYTF. The CDR3 nucleotides are TGTGCCAGCAGTACGGGCAGGGAGGCTGGCTACACCTTC.

V gene TRBV7-2 combines with J gene TRBJ2-1; 11 bases are shared with TRBD2. The germline V gene has CDR1 SGHTA and CDR2 FQGNSA. V shed 3 bases and J 4 bases; nucleotides not matched to a gene: 8. The CDR3 runs to 17 residues. In DNA form, the CDR3 reads TGTGCCAGCAGCTTCGGAGGTAGCGGGGGGGTATACAATGAGCAGTTCTTC. The encoded protein is CASSFGGSGGVYNEQFF.

This clone was seen a single time. The gene calls are TRBV28 and TRBJ1-2, with a possible D match to TRBD1 (5 bases). The length of the CDR3 is 12 residues. The germline V gene has CDR1 MDHEN and CDR2 SYDVKM. V shed 3 bases and J shed 7 bases, with 9 bases lying between them. CDR3 DNA: TGTGCCAGCAGTTTGCGGCAGGGTGGCTACACCTTC. Its translation is CASSLRQGGYTF.

This chain links TRBV7-9 with TRBJ2-7, with D unclear. The germline V gene has CDR1 SEHNR and CDR2 FQNEAQ (reference sequence). This CDR3 has 11 residues. V was shortened by 4 bases and J by 4 bases, with 5 bases between the two germline ends. Here the CDR3 DNA reads TGTGCCAGCAGCTCACAATACGAGCAGTACTTC. Its protein is CASSSQYEQYF.

This chain joins TRBV29-1 and TRBJ1-1, with D possibly TRBD1 on 6 matching bases. Germline V lookup: CDR1 SQVTM, CDR2 ANQGSEA. V was clipped by 6 bases and J by 6 bases, with 14 bases between them. The CDR3 sequence is 12 residues long. CDR3 in amino acids: CSVAVDSPEAFF. For the CDR3, the DNA is TGCAGCGTCGCCGTGGACAGCCCTGAAGCTTTCTTT.

The CDR3 region is CASSLSVSGNTIYF. The CDR3 nucleotides are TGTGCCAGCAGCCTATCCGTCTCTGGAAACACCATATATTTT. The rearrangement links TRBV11-2 to TRBJ1-3; D remains unclear. CDR3 size: 14 residues. CDR1 is SGHAT, CDR2 FQNNGV, per germline. The germline V and J ends were trimmed by 5 bases and 0 bases, with 8 bases remaining between them.

The chain recombines TRBV7-8 with TRBJ2-2, with a weak D call TRBD2 (5 bases). Germline V lookup: CDR1 SGHVS, CDR2 FQNEAQ. CDR3 length equals 15 residues. V gave up 2 bases and J gave up 7 bases, with 14 bases separating them. CDR3 sequence: CASSLTDFTNGELFF. DNA of the CDR3: TGTGCCAGCAGCTTAACGGACTTTACAAACGGGGAGCTGTTTTTT.

The chain recombines TRBV5-5 with TRBJ1-5, with D possibly matching TRBD1 (5 bases). This CDR3 is 15 amino acids long. Deletions cut 4 bases from V and 4 bases from J, with 15 bases between. Germline assignment: CDR1 SGHKS and CDR2 YYEKEE (reference sequence). The CDR3 bases are TGTGCCAGCAGCATATACTCGGACAAAAATCAGCCCCAGCATTTT. This gives the protein CASSIYSDKNQPQHF.

The chain links TRBV3-1 (or the pseudogene TRBV3-2) to TRBJ1-4; no clear D. The CDR3 covers 14 residues. The germline V gene encodes CDR1 LGHDT and CDR2 YNNKEL (reference sequence). Deletions cut 3 bases from V and 8 bases from J, with 13 bases between. CDR3 nucleotide sequence: TGTGCCAGCAGCCACGGGGTGACTACGGAAAAACTGTTTTTT. Its translation: CASSHGVTTEKLFF.

This chain joins TRBV6-1 and TRBJ2-7, with 7 bases lining up with TRBD1. The trim removed 4 bases at V and 0 bases at J, leaving 18 bases unmatched. CDR3 length: 19 amino acids. Germline CDR1 MNHNS, CDR2 SASEGT. CDR3: CASSVRPGAATGYSYEQYF. For the CDR3, the DNA is TGTGCCAGCAGTGTACGTCCCGGAGCTGCGACAGGGTACTCCTACGAGCAGTACTTC.

This chain links TRBV28 with TRBJ1-3, with 7 bases matching TRBD1. Germline-derived CDR1 and CDR2 are MDHEN and SYDVKM. The CDR3 covers 14 residues. Germline trimming cut 5 bases from V and 7 bases from J; bases unmatched to any gene: 8. CDR3 nucleotides: TGTGCCAGCAGTCTGACAGGGTCGGACAACACCATATATTTT. Protein: CASSLTGSDNTIYF.